The T cell receptor beta chain described here comes from a study of HIV-infected children after antiretroviral therapy interruption. Whole-study context: Children had CD4+ above 500, viral load below 50 copies/ml, either treatment arm. Interruption-arm sampling covered weeks 0, 12, interruption end (24 or 48), and about 3 years post-study.

The treatment here: PENTA 11 planned treatment interruption arm or continuous ART arm. Only samples with at least 5 million viable PBMCs qualified. In this sample, this clonotype turned up many times. What it binds is unknown. This CDR3 has 15 amino acids. The J segment lost 8 bases and the V segment lost 0 bases, leaving 10 bases of the junction unmatched. Germline CDR1 reads DFQATT; CDR2 reads SNEGSKA (reference sequence). RNA-based 3' RACE libraries used unique molecular identifiers. TCRdb re-analysed the 3' RACE reads in MiXCR, keeping a single row per CDR3 protein. The table has around 50,000 distinct CDR3 sequences, roughly 4.5% seen once; the top ten hold roughly 0.7%. Study conclusions and caveats: By the end of treatment interruption, naive CD4+ clonality (Gini) increased.

This specimen was CD45RA+ CD4+ T cells from PBMCs, pooled from several time points, taken from a donor given antiretroviral therapy, either interrupted or continuous. Regarding subset: naive CD4+ CD45RA+ CD45RO- T cells. This receptor was identified in a pool of human donors with HIV. The V gene is TRBV20-1, the J gene TRBJ2-1; TRBD2 matches 7 bases. CDR3 sequence reads: CSARDTSGAGDEQFF. The CDR3 bases are TGCAGTGCTAGAGATACCAGCGGGGCGGGGGATGAGCAGTTCTTC.